This T cell receptor (beta chain) was captured by sequencing in a study of blood T cells in healthy people across ages. V lost 4 bases to trimming and J lost 7 bases; unmatched junction nucleotides: 11. Germline assignment: CDR1 SGHRS and CDR2 YFSETQ. The CDR3 loop spans 16 amino acids. A second PCR of roughly 7 to 11 cycles used a sample-barcoded 5' primer and a J-beta primer mix. TCRdb redid the calling of the 5' RACE reads with MiXCR, one entry per CDR3 protein. Altogether about 1,800,000 distinct CDR3 sequences are present, 28% being singletons, with the ten largest covering 7.7%. V gene TRBV5-1 combines with J gene TRBJ2-1, with TRBD1 matching 10 bases. Sequenced sample: blood. The TCR was taken from a woman aged 25 to 45 in good health. CDR3 sequence: CASSEGTGATGNEQFF. The DNA of the CDR3 is TGCGCCAGCAGCGAGGGGACAGGGGCGACGGGGAATGAGCAGTTCTTC.